This TCR beta chain was retrieved from a study of post-analysis software for immune sequencing data. Comments on this clonotype: The antigen is undetermined.

The CDR3 has 16 amino acids. Per germline, CDR1 SEHNR and CDR2 FQNEAQ (reference sequence). V shed 3 bases and J 3 bases; nucleotides not matched to a gene: 6. Points from the study as a whole: Roughly five TRBV segments appeared more often in patients than in controls, and TRBV5-6, TRBV5-1 and TRBV20-1 were among these. Same-batch preparations were strongly co-clustered by F measure. Diversity measured as normalized Chao1 was significantly lower in multiple sclerosis patients than in controls.

The TCR beta cDNA libraries contained unique molecular identifiers. TCRdb reprocessed the PCR reads with MiXCR, giving one entry per CDR3 protein. Here the sample spans 740,000 or so distinct CDR3 sequences, about 53% being singletons. The chain recombines TRBV7-9 with TRBJ2-3; TRBD2 matches at 10 bases. The sequenced sample was blood. The TCR was taken from a girl aged 10 to 17 with multiple sclerosis. CDR3 DNA: TGTGCCAGCAGCTTTCTAGCGGGAGCCGGGACAGATACGCAGTATTTT. This codes for CASSFLAGAGTDTQYF.